The 21 T cell receptor beta chains presented below share a single source sample, sequenced in a study of blood T cell repertoires in COVID-19. Produced via immunoSEQ multiplex PCR; TCRdb's table is partial and in-frame only. The table records some 44,000 clones, 87% of them present only once. The source material was peripheral blood. The receptor source for this set is a man in his 60s with active COVID-19.

This chain links TRBV29-1 with TRBJ1-1; 9 bases map to TRBD1. The germline V gene has CDR1 SQVTM and CDR2 ANQGSEA. Trimming at V came to 5 bases and at J to 3 bases, leaving 4 bases not matched to a gene. CDR3 length: 13 amino acids. The CDR3 region has the DNA TGCAGCGTTCACAGGGGGCCGGACACTGAAGCTTTCTTT. It is translated as CSVHRGPDTEAFF.

The V and J genes are TRBV18 and TRBJ2-5; 11 bases are shared with TRBD1. Trimming at V came to 6 bases and at J to 2 bases, leaving 8 bases not matched to a gene. Germline V gene data show CDR1 as KGHSH and CDR2 as LQKENI. CDR3 length: 16 residues. The CDR3 here is CASSPLGTGGQETQYF. Here the CDR3 DNA reads TGTGCCAGCTCGCCATTAGGGACAGGGGGACAAGAGACCCAGTACTTC.

V and J are TRBV11-3 and TRBJ2-5; possibly TRBD1 for D (6 bases). The CDR3 covers 13 residues. Germline V gene lookup returns CDR1 SGHNT and CDR2 YENEEA. Trimming took 3 bases from V and 5 from J, leaving 10 bases between them. CDR3 amino acids: CASSFGQGETQYF. CDR3 DNA: TGTGCCAGCAGCTTTGGGCAGGGGGAGACCCAGTACTTC.

The rearrangement uses TRBV9 and TRBJ2-3; 8 positions agree with TRBD1. The CDR3 is 15 residues long. The germline V gene encodes CDR1 SGDLS and CDR2 YYNGEE. The junction had 4 bases not matched to a gene; V was cut back by 2 bases and J by 2 bases. CDR3: CASSVGQENTDTQYF. Here the CDR3 DNA reads TGTGCCAGCAGCGTGGGACAGGAGAACACAGATACGCAGTATTTT.

In DNA, the CDR3 is TGTGCCAGCAGTTCGGACAGGGGGCTAATGCAGTATTTT. It codes for CASSSDRGLMQYF. The rearrangement links TRBV12-3 or TRBV12-4 to TRBJ2-3; 11 bases line up with TRBD1. This CDR3 is 13 amino acids long. V lost 4 bases, J lost 11 bases, and 5 bases stayed unmatched.

For the CDR3, the DNA is TGCGCCAGCAGCCCCGGACTAGCGGGGACCCGGGGCTCCTACAATGAGCAGTTCTTC. Encoded protein: CASSPGLAGTRGSYNEQFF. This chain uses TRBV5-1 with TRBJ2-1; 12 bases line up with TRBD2. From germline, CDR1 is SGHRS and CDR2 YFSETQ. Germline trimming cut 4 bases from V and 0 bases from J; bases unmatched to any gene: 11. The CDR3 covers 19 residues.

V usage is TRBV2 and J usage is TRBJ2-7, with 8 positions matching TRBD2. CDR1 and CDR2 (germline): SNHLY, FYNNEI. Germline trimming cut 7 bases from V and 3 bases from J; bases unmatched to any gene: 5. The CDR3 extends over 13 amino acids. CDR3 nucleotide sequence: TGTGCCAGCAACCTAGCGGGTAACTACGAGCAGTACTTC. This codes for CASNLAGNYEQYF.

The rearrangement joins TRBV3-1 (or the pseudogene TRBV3-2) to TRBJ1-1; D call uncertain. The V gene's germline CDR1 is LGHDT and CDR2 YNNKEL (reference sequence). CDR3 size: 12 residues. Trimming removed 0 bases at V and 9 bases at J, with 8 bases between. CDR3 DNA: TGTGCCAGCAGCCAAGATAACATCAAAGCTTTCTTT. Encoded protein: CASSQDNIKAFF.

This rearrangement joins TRBV18 to TRBJ2-2; maybe TRBD1 (5 bases). V gave up 3 bases and J gave up 3 bases, with 5 bases separating them. Germline CDR1 is KGHSH and CDR2 is LQKENI. The CDR3 has 13 residues. The CDR3 loop is CASSPTDTGELFF. Written as DNA, the CDR3 is TGTGCCAGCTCACCGACAGACACCGGGGAGCTGTTTTTT. Full variable domain (missing parts from reference TRBV18 and TRBJ2-2): NAGVMQNPRHLVRRRGQEARLRCSPMKGHSHVYWYRQLPEEGLKFMVYLQKENIIDESGMPKERFSAEFPKEGPSILRIQQVVRGDSAAYFCASSPTDTGELFFGEGSRLTVL.

The chain links TRBV28 to TRBJ1-4; D is undetermined. V lost 3 bases and J lost 0, with 5 bases in between. This CDR3 is built from 14 residues. Germline CDR1 is MDHEN and CDR2 is SYDVKM. The DNA of the CDR3 is TGTGCCAGCAGTTTCGGGGCAACTAATGAAAAACTGTTTTTT. Translating it yields CASSFGATNEKLFF.

The rearrangement joins TRBV4-1 to TRBJ1-1; D possibly corresponds to TRBD1 (6 bases). This CDR3 contains 14 residues. Germline-derived CDR1 and CDR2 are MGHRA and YSYEKL. Trimming cost V 4 bases and J 1 base, with 10 bases left between them. The CDR3 loop is CASSPTGRNTEAFF. As DNA, the CDR3 is TGCGCCAGCAGCCCCACAGGGAGGAACACTGAAGCTTTCTTT.

J is TRBJ1-3 and V is TRBV9, with D perhaps matching TRBD1 (6 bases). CDR1 and CDR2 (germline): SGDLS, YYNGEE. CDR3 size: 19 residues. Trimming took off 4 bases at V and 3 bases at J, with 26 bases between the two ends. The CDR3 is CASSQGTPGQRFGGNTIYF. The CDR3 DNA is TGTGCCAGCAGCCAAGGCACCCCGGGACAACGTTTTGGTGGAAACACCATATATTTT.

J is TRBJ2-7 and V is TRBV5-1; 7 nucleotides agree with TRBD1. The CDR3 loop spans 15 amino acids. The germline V gene has CDR1 SGHRS and CDR2 YFSETQ. The V segment lost 4 bases and the J segment 1 base; nucleotides outside the gene matches: 8. The CDR3 bases are TGCGCCAGCAGCCTCCCGGGACAGATTTCCTACGAGCAGTACTTC. As protein: CASSLPGQISYEQYF.

This clone was seen just once. The rearrangement links TRBV6-2 or TRBV6-3 to TRBJ2-1; 8 bases match TRBD2. V lost 6 bases to trimming and J lost 2 bases; unmatched junction nucleotides: 12. CDR1 and CDR2 (germline): MNHEY, SVGEGT. This CDR3 has 17 residues. The CDR3: CASSPARRGAPYNEQFF. CDR3 nucleotides: TGTGCCAGCAGCCCCGCGCGGCGGGGGGCACCCTACAATGAGCAGTTCTTC.

The CDR3: CASSYPPPRRAGTDTQYF. DNA of the CDR3: TGTGCCAGCAGTTACCCCCCCCCGAGGAGGGCTGGCACAGATACGCAGTATTTT. The chain is built from TRBV6-2 or TRBV6-3 and TRBJ2-3; a possible D gene is TRBD2 (6 bases). Germline CDR1 is MNHEY and CDR2 is SVGEGT. The V and J ends lost 2 bases and 1 base respectively, with 19 bases between them. The CDR3 has 18 residues.

The genes are TRBV28 and TRBJ1-2, with unresolved D. This CDR3 comprises 15 residues. Germline CDR1 is MDHEN and CDR2 is SYDVKM. The V end was cut by 3 bases, the J end by 2 bases, with 13 bases between. CDR3 residues: CASSFVAAPNYGYTF. DNA of the CDR3: TGTGCCAGCAGTTTTGTGGCGGCACCAAACTATGGCTACACCTTC.

This chain links TRBV11-3 with TRBJ2-1, with D possibly being TRBD1 (6 bases). The CDR3 totals 12 residues. Per the germline V gene, CDR1 is SGHNT and CDR2 is YENEEA. V lost 0 bases, J lost 13 bases, and 10 bases lay in between. The CDR3 DNA reads TGTGCCAGCAGCTTAGAGACAGGTAGACAGTTCTTC. Amino acid sequence: CASSLETGRQFF.

This sequence joins TRBV18 and TRBJ1-4; the D gene is possibly TRBD1 (6 bases). Germline V gene data show CDR1 as KGHSH and CDR2 as LQKENI. V lost 8 bases and J 5 bases, leaving 18 bases between the germline ends. CDR3 length: 15 amino acids. In DNA form, the CDR3 reads TGTGCCAGCACATTCAGGGGAAGGGGCAATGAAAAACTGTTTTTT. Its protein product is CASTFRGRGNEKLFF.

The chain combines TRBV9 with TRBJ2-3, with TRBD1 as a possible D gene (6 bases). The CDR3 sequence is 14 residues long. Germline lookup yields CDR1 SGDLS and CDR2 YYNGEE. Trimming cost V 1 base and J 4 bases, with 10 bases left between them. CDR3 bases: TGTGCCAGCAGCGTAAGGGGGTCTGCAGATACGCAGTATTTT. This codes for CASSVRGSADTQYF. The whole variable domain, filled in from reference TRBV9 and TRBJ2-3, reads DSGVTQTPKHLITATGQRVTLRCSPRSGDLSVYWYQQSLDQGLQFLIQYYNGEERAKGNILERFSAQQFPDLHSELNLSSLELGDSALYFCASSVRGSADTQYFGPGTRLTVL.

This clone was detected a few times. This sequence joins TRBV5-1 and TRBJ2-1, with 12 bases that match TRBD2. With V trimmed by 4 bases and J by 6 bases, 2 bases remained unmatched. This CDR3 comprises 14 residues. The germline CDR1 and CDR2 sequences are SGHRS and YFSETQ. The CDR3 region has the DNA TGCGCCAGCAGCATGACTAGCGGGAGCAATGAGCAGTTCTTC. Translated, it gives CASSMTSGSNEQFF.

V is TRBV7-2 and J is TRBJ2-1; 9 nucleotides match TRBD2. There are 16 residues in the CDR3. J gave up 7 bases and V 1 base, and 8 bases lay outside the gene matches. Germline V gene sequence: CDR1 SGHTA, CDR2 FQGNSA. The CDR3 loop is CASSLVWREGPNEQFF. CDR3 DNA sequence: TGTGCCAGCAGCTTAGTTTGGCGGGAGGGCCCTAATGAGCAGTTCTTC.